A selection of T cell receptor beta chains follows, all from one sample in a study of yellow fever vaccine responses in identical twins. TCRdb itself ran the RT-PCR reads through MiXCR, one entry per CDR3 protein. In the table there are about 13,000 distinct CDR3 sequences, 84% of which are singletons. The sample here was T cells from blood (PBMCs), unsorted or a sorted subset (not recorded which), taken before or after yellow fever vaccination (not recorded which). These receptors came from a woman under 30 who received the yellow fever vaccine. CDR3s include the opening cysteine and the closing phenylalanine or tryptophan. Each record gives: clone size, D gene, J gene, V gene, CDR3 protein, CDR3 DNA. A D gene is named only where the DNA matches it firmly. Some rows mark clone size as missing; the rest say once, few, many or name a class of expanded clone.

NA TRBD2 TRBJ2-1 TRBV2 CATAPGLGNEQFF TGTGCCACCGCTCCCGGACTAGGGAATGAGCAGTTCTTC
NA TRBD2 TRBJ2-7 TRBV7-2 CASSPGGEQYF TGTGCCAGCAGCCCGGGGGGCGAGCAGTACTTC
NA NA TRBJ2-5 TRBV20-1 CSARRGQETQYF TGCAGTGCTAGACGGGGCCAAGAGACCCAGTACTTC
NA NA TRBJ2-1 TRBV29-1 CSAVKVSSYNEQFF TGCAGCGCCGTCAAGGTTAGCTCCTACAATGAGCAGTTCTTC
NA NA TRBJ2-3 TRBV25-1 CASKPLETDTQYF TGTGCCAGCAAGCCACTAGAAACCGATACGCAGTATTTT
NA NA TRBJ2-2 TRBV13 CATRALSAGTNTGELFF TGTGCCACCCGAGCCCTTTCCGCGGGGACGAACACCGGGGAGCTGTTTTTT
NA NA TRBJ2-1 TRBV11-3 CASSPGSVSNEQFF TGTGCCAGCAGCCCCGGCTCGGTTTCTAATGAGCAGTTCTTC
NA NA TRBJ2-7 TRBV29-1 CSGNRRYEQYF TGCAGCGGAAATAGGCGCTACGAGCAGTACTTC
NA TRBD1 TRBJ2-5 TRBV10-3 CAIRDTGEGETQYF TGTGCCATCAGGGACACAGGGGAAGGCGAGACCCAGTACTTC
NA TRBD1 TRBJ1-1 TRBV14 CASSPTGIEAFF TGTGCCAGCAGTCCGACAGGGATTGAAGCTTTCTTT
few TRBD2 TRBJ2-3 TRBV7-1 CASSSGTSGHTDTQYF TGTGCCAGCAGCTCCGGGACTAGCGGACACACAGATACACAGTATTTT
NA TRBD1 TRBJ1-6 TRBV28 CASSFGTDNSPLHF TGTGCCAGCAGTTTTGGGACAGATAATTCACCCCTCCACTTT
NA NA TRBJ2-2 TRBV29-1 CSARDSLNTGELFF TGCAGCGCACGGGACTCCCTGAACACCGGGGAGCTGTTTTTT
NA NA TRBJ2-7 TRBV5-6 CASSLALGGEQYF TGTGCCAGCAGCTTGGCGTTGGGGGGCGAGCAGTACTTC